The 19 T cell receptor beta chains below come from one sample, sequenced in a study of CD8 T cells in Susac syndrome. Random-hexamer reverse transcription was applied to roughly 0.45 to 1 ug RNA. TCRdb analysed the immunoSEQ multiplex PCR reads with MiXCR anew, one entry per CDR3 protein. The sample consists of about 300,000 distinct CDR3 sequences, over 75% of them appearing once. Sequencing was carried out using CD8+ T cells from PBMCs. These receptors all come from a human donor with multiple sclerosis.

The chain uses TRBV5-6 and TRBJ1-5; 12 bases agree with TRBD1. V trimming: 3 bases; J trimming: 5 bases; junction bases outside the gene matches: 9. Germline V gene data show CDR1 as SGHDT and CDR2 as YYEEEE. The CDR3 covers 17 residues. CDR3 DNA: TGTGCCAGCAGCTCCCGAGGGACAGGGGGCATCTATCAGCCCCAGCATTTT. The encoded protein is CASSSRGTGGIYQPQHF.

For the CDR3, the DNA is TGTGCCAGCAGCTTAGGCCAGGAAGGAAAACTGTTTTTT. Translating gives CASSLGQEGKLFF. V and J are TRBV7-9 and TRBJ1-4; D is ambiguous. Trimming pared 1 base from V and 10 bases from J, leaving 10 bases between. The CDR3 is made up of 13 amino acids. Germline V gene sequence: CDR1 SEHNR, CDR2 FQNEAQ (reference sequence).

J is TRBJ2-2 and V is TRBV4-1; TRBD1 might be the D (5 bases). The CDR3 loop spans 16 amino acids. With 0 bases removed from V and 2 bases from J, the gap between germline ends came to 10 bases. Germline V gene sequence: CDR1 MGHRA, CDR2 YSYEKL. DNA of the CDR3: TGCGCCAGCAGCCAAGATGGGCAGGGAAACACCGGGGAGCTGTTTTTT. It translates to CASSQDGQGNTGELFF.

J is TRBJ1-1 and V is TRBV12-3 or TRBV12-4, with 9 nucleotides matching TRBD1. This CDR3 region has 16 residues. V shed 8 bases and J 4 bases; nucleotides not matched to a gene: 14. The CDR3 loop is CASGWATGGWSTEAFF. CDR3 sequence (DNA): TGTGCCAGCGGGTGGGCGACAGGGGGTTGGAGCACTGAAGCTTTCTTT.

The chain recombines TRBV12-3 or TRBV12-4 with TRBJ1-1; unclear D gene. Trimming took off 1 base at V and 3 bases at J, with 12 bases between the two ends. The CDR3 sequence is 15 residues long. The DNA for the CDR3 is TGTGCCAGCAGTTTAGGCAGAGCATCCGACACTGAAGCTTTCTTT. Amino acids: CASSLGRASDTEAFF.

This clonotype turned up a few times. The chain links TRBV11-3 to TRBJ2-1; 7 nucleotides line up with TRBD1. Germline CDR1 SGHNT, CDR2 YENEEA. V lost 5 bases, J lost 7 bases, and 5 bases stayed unmatched. The CDR3 totals 13 residues. In DNA form, the CDR3 reads TGTGCCAGCAGCATGGACAGGCTAAATGAGCAGTTCTTC. Residues: CASSMDRLNEQFF.

J is TRBJ2-5 and V is TRBV6-6, with 11 bases fitting TRBD1. J lost 4 bases, V lost 7 bases, and 8 bases had no gene match. Germline values: CDR1 MNHNY, CDR2 SVGAGI (reference sequence). The CDR3 totals 15 residues. CDR3 residues: CASITGTGGRETQYF. CDR3 sequence (DNA): TGTGCCAGCATCACAGGGACAGGGGGTCGAGAGACCCAGTACTTC.

The chain has TRBV29-1 and TRBJ2-7, with 9 bases identical to TRBD2. J gave up 3 bases and V 4 bases, and 4 bases lay outside the gene matches. The CDR3 loop spans 13 amino acids. Germline V gives CDR1 SQVTM, CDR2 ANQGSEA. This CDR3 reads CSVGLAGNYEQYF. In DNA form, the CDR3 reads TGCAGCGTTGGCCTAGCGGGGAACTACGAGCAGTACTTC.

J is TRBJ2-7 and V is TRBV9; no firm D call. The V end lost 0 bases, the J end lost 2 bases, and 6 bases lay between the germline ends. Germline V lookup: CDR1 SGDLS, CDR2 YYNGEE. CDR3 length: 13 residues. The CDR3 nucleotides are TGTGCCAGCAGCGTAGACATAGCCTACGAGCAGTACTTC. It yields the protein CASSVDIAYEQYF.

This clonotype turned up a few times. The chain uses TRBV6-2 or TRBV6-3 and TRBJ2-7; D unclear. From germline, CDR1 is MNHEY and CDR2 SVGEGT. Trimming stripped 5 bases from V and 5 bases from J, with 13 bases between. The CDR3 has 13 residues. In DNA, the CDR3 is TGTGCCAGCAGTAACGGTAGGAGAGACGAGCAGTACTTC. Amino acid sequence: CASSNGRRDEQYF.

The chain couples TRBV12-3 or TRBV12-4 to TRBJ1-2; D is uncertain. The CDR3 has 15 residues. Trimming left V 4 bases short and J 1 base short, with 13 bases between. CDR3: CASSSLDGNNYGYTF. CDR3 in DNA: TGTGCCAGCAGTTCCCTCGACGGAAATAACTATGGCTACACCTTC.

The chain carries TRBV7-9 and TRBJ1-2; D perhaps matches TRBD1 (5 bases). Germline values: CDR1 SEHNR, CDR2 FQNEAQ (reference sequence). V was clipped by 6 bases and J by 7 bases, with 18 bases between them. The CDR3 covers 14 residues. This CDR3 reads CASRPPGTSSGYTF. The CDR3 bases are TGTGCCAGCAGACCCCCTGGGACGTCGAGTGGCTACACCTTC.

This clonotype was recorded only once. The V and J genes are TRBV7-9 and TRBJ2-1; 7 bases are a match to TRBD2. Germline-derived CDR1 and CDR2 are SEHNR and FQNEAQ (reference sequence). The CDR3 is made up of 14 amino acids. The J segment lost 8 bases and the V segment lost 5 bases, leaving 9 bases of the junction unmatched. CDR3 region: CASSRSGGEDEQFF. The CDR3 region has the DNA TGTGCCAGCAGCCGGTCGGGGGGAGAGGATGAGCAGTTCTTC.

The genes are TRBV3-1 and TRBJ1-2; possible D gene TRBD1, 6 bases. CDR3 length: 16 residues. Trimming removed 6 bases from V and 0 bases from J, with 17 bases in between. Germline CDR1 is LGHDT and CDR2 is YNNKEL (reference sequence). This CDR3 is CASSQLGQRANYGYTF. The CDR3 region has the DNA TGTGCCAGCAGTCAATTAGGACAGCGCGCTAACTATGGCTACACCTTC.

V usage is TRBV4-1 and J usage is TRBJ2-5; TRBD2 might be the D (5 bases). Deletions cut 3 bases from V and 5 bases from J, with 25 bases between. The CDR3 has 18 amino acids. CDR1 is MGHRA, CDR2 YSYEKL, per germline. This CDR3 is CASSQASLGFGVGETQYF. The CDR3 DNA sequence: TGCGCCAGCAGCCAGGCGTCCTTGGGATTCGGGGTCGGGGAGACCCAGTACTTC.

This clonotype was detected once. The rearrangement joins TRBV11-2 to TRBJ2-7, with 7 bases lining up with TRBD1. Germline trimming cut 9 bases from V and 3 bases from J; bases unmatched to any gene: 5. The germline V gene encodes CDR1 SGHAT and CDR2 FQNNGV. The length of the CDR3 is 12 residues. CDR3 sequence (DNA): TGTGCCAGGGGGACAGCAAACTACGAGCAGTACTTC. Translated, it gives CARGTANYEQYF.

V is TRBV7-9 and J is TRBJ2-7; D could derive from TRBD1 or TRBD2 (5 bases each). This CDR3 is built from 15 residues. Germline V CDR1 and CDR2: SEHNR, FQNEAQ (reference sequence). Deletions cut 1 base from V and 2 bases from J, with 12 bases between. In DNA, the CDR3 is TGTGCCAGCAGCTTAGACGGGACGCCAACCTACGAGCAGTACTTC. It specifies CASSLDGTPTYEQYF. The full variable domain, its missing parts supplied by reference TRBV7-9 and TRBJ2-7, is DTGVSQNPRHKITKRGQNVTFRCDPISEHNRLYWYRQTLGQGPEFLTYFQNEAQLEKSRLLSDRFSAERPKGSFSTLEIQRTEQGDSAMYLCASSLDGTPTYEQYFGPGTRLTVT.

The table lists this clonotype with a few counts. The V and J genes are TRBV4-1 and TRBJ2-2; D may be TRBD2 (5 bases). V lost 5 bases and J lost 2, with 9 bases in between. CDR1 MGHRA and CDR2 YSYEKL come from the germline V gene. CDR3 length: 14 residues. CDR3 region: CASSGGLNTGELFF. DNA of the CDR3: TGCGCCAGCAGCGGCGGGCTTAACACCGGGGAGCTGTTTTTT.

The chain links TRBV7-9 to TRBJ2-5, with D tentatively TRBD1 (5 bases). The CDR3 contains 12 residues. Germline V gene lookup returns CDR1 SEHNR and CDR2 FQNEAQ (reference sequence). V lost 8 bases and J lost 2, with 9 bases in between. The CDR3 protein is CASAGLQETQYF. DNA for the CDR3: TGTGCCAGCGCAGGGCTTCAAGAGACCCAGTACTTC.